This TCR beta chain was sequenced in a study of PD-1 blockade in mismatch repair-deficient tumors. Study at large: Enrolled 2013-2016, patients had progressing, pretreated mismatch repair-deficient cancers of approximately 13 types. Study-level results: Rapid post-treatment expansion, then contraction, generally preceding radiologic response, marked tumor-resident clones.

This CDR3 spans 15 amino acids. Repertoires were generated with immunoSEQ multiplex PCR, while TCRdb's copy carries only in-frame clones and drops some. The sample gives roughly 70,000 clones, around 80% of which show up once; approximately 5% is in the top ten. PCR or immunohistochemistry showed mismatch repair deficiency in every enrolled patient. TCR sequencing covered three patients who responded to pembrolizumab. A note on this clone: No antigen is known for it.

The material was peripheral blood, obtained 2 weeks after starting pembrolizumab. The chain carries TRBV21-1 and TRBJ2-7; the table gives TRBD1 as D, unverified against the DNA. TRBV21-1 is classified as a pseudogene. This TCR was sampled from an adult with mismatch repair-deficient cancer. The CDR3 coding sequence is TGTGCCAGCAGCAAAGCGGGGACAGGGATCTACGAGCAGTACTTC. It translates to CASSKAGTGIYEQYF.